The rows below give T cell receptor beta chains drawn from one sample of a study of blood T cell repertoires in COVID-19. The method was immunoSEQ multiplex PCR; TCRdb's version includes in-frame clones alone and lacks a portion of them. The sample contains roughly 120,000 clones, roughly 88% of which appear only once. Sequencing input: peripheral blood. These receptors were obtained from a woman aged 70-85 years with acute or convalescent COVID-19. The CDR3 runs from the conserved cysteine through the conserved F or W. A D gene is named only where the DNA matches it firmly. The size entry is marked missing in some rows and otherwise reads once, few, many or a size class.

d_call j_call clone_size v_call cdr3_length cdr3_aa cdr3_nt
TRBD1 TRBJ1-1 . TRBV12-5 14 CASGLGQGNTEAFF TGTGCTAGTGGTCTGGGACAGGGGAACACTGAAGCTTTCTTT
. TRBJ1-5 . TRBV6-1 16 CASSEGFSGIGQPQHF TGTGCCAGCAGTGAAGGATTTTCGGGGATCGGACAGCCCCAGCATTTT
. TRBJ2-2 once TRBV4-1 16 CASSQDPGMVTGELFF TGCGCCAGCAGCCAAGACCCAGGGATGGTCACCGGGGAGCTGTTTTTT
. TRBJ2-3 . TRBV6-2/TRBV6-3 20 CASSYSTERGSTPSTDTQYF TGTGCCAGCAGTTACTCGACCGAGCGAGGATCTACGCCTAGCACAGATACGCAGTATTTT
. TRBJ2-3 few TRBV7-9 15 CASSLGGSGTDTQYF TGTGCCAGCAGCCTGGGGGGATCCGGCACAGATACGCAGTATTTT
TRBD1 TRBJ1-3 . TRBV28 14 CASLRDRAGNTIYF TGTGCCAGCCTAAGGGACAGGGCTGGAAACACCATATATTTT
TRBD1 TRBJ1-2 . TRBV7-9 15 CASSLNTGANYGYTF TGTGCCAGCAGCCTAAATACAGGGGCTAACTATGGCTACACCTTC
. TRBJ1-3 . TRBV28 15 CASSPRRGSGNTIYF TGTGCCAGCAGCCCGCGCAGGGGCTCTGGAAACACCATATATTTT
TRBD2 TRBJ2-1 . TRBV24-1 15 CATSDTSGRVNEQFF TGTGCCACCAGTGATACCAGCGGGAGGGTCAATGAGCAGTTCTTC
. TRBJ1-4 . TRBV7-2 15 CASSLSGGLGEKLFF TGTGCCAGCAGCTTATCGGGGGGATTAGGAGAAAAACTGTTTTTT
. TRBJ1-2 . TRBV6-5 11 CASSYRGGYTF TGTGCCAGCAGTTACAGGGGCGGCTACACCTTC
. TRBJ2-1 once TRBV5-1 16 CASSTSPQGGANEQFF TGCGCCAGCAGCACCAGTCCCCAGGGGGGAGCCAATGAGCAGTTCTTC
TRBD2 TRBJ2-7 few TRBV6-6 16 CASSYSRSGSSYEQYF TGTGCCAGCAGTTACTCCCGCAGCGGGAGCTCCTACGAGCAGTACTTC
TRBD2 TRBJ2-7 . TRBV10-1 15 CASSDSGGNMNEQYF TGCGCCAGCAGTGACAGCGGGGGAAACATGAACGAGCAGTACTTC
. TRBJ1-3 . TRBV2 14 CASRMTVLGNTIYF TGTGCCAGCCGGATGACAGTTCTAGGAAACACCATATATTTT